This TCR beta chain was captured by sequencing in a study of vaccination effects on CD4 cells after COVID-19. Subsequent to about 10 days of culture, CD4+ T cells were isolated. Each participant was administered two doses of either the BNT162b2 or the mRNA-1273 vaccine. Study findings and constraints: A shortage of convalescent patients and an absence of early post-infection timepoints characterized the study.

In this sample, this clone turned up many times. Antigen unknown. TCRdb keeps only in-frame clones here, not all; method: immunoSEQ multiplex PCR. The table lists some 40,000 clones, around 73% of them singletons. V was clipped by 6 bases and J by 4 bases, with 7 bases between them. The CDR3 extends over 11 amino acids. Germline V lookup: CDR1 MRHNA, CDR2 SNTAGT. The V call is TRBV6-4, the J call TRBJ2-7, with D unclear. The specimen was CD4+ T cells from PBMCs cultured without peptide, collected after COVID-19 vaccination. The sequence came from a human donor who received a COVID-19 vaccine. The CDR3 is CASSYNYEQYF. As DNA, the CDR3 is TGTGCCAGCAGCTACAATTACGAGCAGTACTTC.